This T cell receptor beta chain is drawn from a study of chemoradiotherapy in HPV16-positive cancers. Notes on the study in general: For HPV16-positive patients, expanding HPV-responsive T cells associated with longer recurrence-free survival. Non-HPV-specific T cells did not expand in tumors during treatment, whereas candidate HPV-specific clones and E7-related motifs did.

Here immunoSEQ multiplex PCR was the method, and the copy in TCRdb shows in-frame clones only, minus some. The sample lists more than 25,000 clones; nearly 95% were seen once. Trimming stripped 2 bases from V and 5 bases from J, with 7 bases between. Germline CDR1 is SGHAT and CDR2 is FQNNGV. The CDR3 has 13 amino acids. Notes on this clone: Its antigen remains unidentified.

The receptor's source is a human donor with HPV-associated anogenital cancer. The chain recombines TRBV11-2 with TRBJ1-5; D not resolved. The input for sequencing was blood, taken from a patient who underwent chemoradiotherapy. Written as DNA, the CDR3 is TGTGCCAGCAGCTTAAAGGCCGATCAGCCCCAGCATTTT. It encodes CASSLKADQPQHF.